This is a list of T cell receptor beta chains from one sample in a study of control samples from healthy donors and cancer patients. Generated by immunoSEQ multiplex PCR, the TCRdb table keeps only in-frame clones and is missing some. The sample has under 60,000 clones, around 94% seen once. Sequencing used blood. The receptors were gathered from a man aged 30-40 years in good health. Both conserved end residues are part of each CDR3. Fields, in order: V gene, J gene, D gene, clone size, CDR3 DNA, CDR3 protein. D genes are given only for firm matches. Size is omitted from some rows. Given values are once, few, many or a class for expanded clones.

TRBV4-3	TRBJ2-3	-	once	TGCGCCAGCAGCCAAGTCCAGGGGCGAGCAGATACGCAGTATTTT	CASSQVQGRADTQYF
TRBV27	TRBJ1-5	-	-	TGTGCCAGCAGTTTAGGTTCAGGACTTGGTCAGCCCCAGCATTTT	CASSLGSGLGQPQHF
TRBV3-1/TRBV3-2	TRBJ2-7	-	-	TGTGCCAGCAGCCATTCATTCACCTACGAGCAGTACTTC	CASSHSFTYEQYF
TRBV20-1	TRBJ1-2	-	-	TGCAGTGCTCTCGAGGACTATGGCTACACCTTC	CSALEDYGYTF
TRBV18	TRBJ2-1	TRBD2	-	TGTGCCAGCTCACCAAAGGCGGGGGTGGATGAGCAGTTCTTC	CASSPKAGVDEQFF
TRBV28	TRBJ1-5	-	-	TGTGCCAGCAGTTTACTGACAGGCAGGGGTCAGCCCCAGCATTTT	CASSLLTGRGQPQHF
TRBV7-3	TRBJ1-2	-	-	TGTGCCAGCGGGGACGGGAACTATGGCTACACCTTC	CASGDGNYGYTF
TRBV7-9	TRBJ1-5	-	-	TGTGCCAGCAGCTCCCTAGCCGAGGAGTTGAATCAGCCCCAGCATTTT	CASSSLAEELNQPQHF
TRBV30	TRBJ1-4	-	-	TGTGCCTGGAGTCTGACAAAAAATGAAAAACTGTTTTTT	CAWSLTKNEKLFF
TRBV5-6	TRBJ2-2	-	-	TGTGCCAGCAGCTTGGGGATCCGCGCGAACACCGGGGAGCTGTTTTTT	CASSLGIRANTGELFF
TRBV29-1	TRBJ2-7	-	-	TGCAGCGTCTCGGAACAGGGAAGGTACGAGCAGTACTTC	CSVSEQGRYEQYF
TRBV24-1	TRBJ2-3	-	-	TGTGCCACCCTAGATCAGGGGCAAGGTACGCAGTATTTT	CATLDQGQGTQYF
TRBV27	TRBJ2-1	TRBD2	once	TGTGCCAGCAGTTTATTTGGTGGGAGGGAGACGTTCTTC	CASSLFGGRETFF
TRBV3-1/TRBV3-2	TRBJ2-5	TRBD1	-	TGTGCCAGCAGCCAAGTACGTCGACAGGGTGGTGAGACCCAGTACTTC	CASSQVRRQGGETQYF
TRBV6-6	TRBJ1-3	-	-	TGTGCCAGCAGTTACCTTCCTGGAAACACCATATATTTT	CASSYLPGNTIYF
TRBV27	TRBJ1-2	-	-	TGTGCCAGTGGCACCAACTATGGCTACACCTTC	CASGTNYGYTF
TRBV5-8	TRBJ1-2	-	-	TGTGCCAGCAGCAGCCCGGCCACAGGGACCTATGGCTACACCTTC	CASSSPATGTYGYTF
TRBV28	TRBJ2-3	-	-	TGTGCCAGCAGCTCGATCCGCAACGCCGGCACAGATACGCAGTATTTT	CASSSIRNAGTDTQYF
TRBV7-9	TRBJ1-1	TRBD1	-	TGTGCCAGCACCCCCGGGACAGGGACGAACACTGAAGCTTTCTTT	CASTPGTGTNTEAFF
TRBV29-1	TRBJ2-5	-	-	TGCAGCGTTGAAGGACACCCCCAGGAGACCCAGTACTTC	CSVEGHPQETQYF
TRBV3-1/TRBV3-2	TRBJ2-5	TRBD1	-	TGTGCCAGCAGAGCAGGACAGGGAGAGACCCAGTACTTC	CASRAGQGETQYF
TRBV11-2	TRBJ2-3	-	-	TGTGCCAGCAGCTTAGGGGGCACAGATACGCAGTATTTT	CASSLGGTDTQYF
TRBV6-2/TRBV6-3	TRBJ2-5	-	-	TGTGCCAGCAGTTGGGGGAAGAGTGCAGAGACCCAGTACTTC	CASSWGKSAETQYF
TRBV7-2	TRBJ1-2	TRBD1	once	TGTGCCAGCAGCTTAGGAATGGCAGGGGGCTACTCTTCGTATGGCTACACCTTC	CASSLGMAGGYSSYGYTF
TRBV5-1	TRBJ1-1	TRBD1	-	TGCGCCAGCAGCCCCGGGACAGCGAACACTGAAGCTTTCTTT	CASSPGTANTEAFF
TRBV10-2	TRBJ2-1	TRBD1	once	TGCGCCAGCAGTTCCGACAGGGATCTGAACAATGAGCAGTTCTTC	CASSSDRDLNNEQFF
TRBV28	TRBJ2-3	-	-	TGTGCCAGCCTAGATTGGGGTAACACAGATACGCAGTATTTT	CASLDWGNTDTQYF
TRBV2	TRBJ2-5	-	-	TGTGCCAGCAAATCCGGGCCAGCCTCCTCCGAGACCCAGTACTTC	CASKSGPASSETQYF
TRBV3-1/TRBV3-2	TRBJ2-1	-	-	TGTGCCAGCAGCCAAATCAGAAATGAGCAGTTCTTC	CASSQIRNEQFF
TRBV7-8	TRBJ1-2	-	-	TGTGCCAGCAGCTTGGTCGGATTTGGAGGCTACGCCTTC	CASSLVGFGGYAF
TRBV2	TRBJ2-4	-	-	TGTGCCAGCAGTGAAGCGCGTTTAACAGCCAAAAACATTCAGTACTTC	CASSEARLTAKNIQYF
TRBV24-1	TRBJ2-3	TRBD2	-	TGTGCCACCAGTCCCTCAACTCCAGCGGGAGGGTATAGCACAGATACGCAGTATTTT	CATSPSTPAGGYSTDTQYF
TRBV7-8	TRBJ1-5	TRBD1	-	TGTGCCAGCAGGCCCGACAGGGGTCGTGCTCAGCCCCAGCATTTT	CASRPDRGRAQPQHF
TRBV14	TRBJ2-7	-	-	TGTGCCAGCAGCCATCTTACACCTCGGATAGACGAGCAGTACTTC	CASSHLTPRIDEQYF
TRBV3-1/TRBV3-2	TRBJ2-7	-	-	TGTGCCAGCAGCCAAGAAGGGGCTGTCTCCTACGAGCAGTACTTC	CASSQEGAVSYEQYF
TRBV4-1	TRBJ1-1	TRBD1	-	TGCGCCAGCAGCCAAGACACGGACAGGCGGACGAAGGGAGCTTTCTTT	CASSQDTDRRTKGAFF
TRBV5-1	TRBJ1-4	TRBD1	-	TGCGCCAGCAGCCTGGGGACAGCAACTAATGAAAAACTGTTTTTT	CASSLGTATNEKLFF
TRBV4-1	TRBJ1-1	-	-	TGCGCCAGCAGCCTAAGCGCGGGGAACACTGAAGCTTTCTTT	CASSLSAGNTEAFF
TRBV2	TRBJ2-7	-	-	TGTGCCAGCAAGGCAGAGACCTACGAGCAGTACTTC	CASKAETYEQYF
TRBV5-6	TRBJ1-2	-	few	TGTGCCAGCAACTTTCCAGGAACAGGCTACACCTTC	CASNFPGTGYTF
TRBV19	TRBJ1-2	-	-	TGTGCCAGTAGTAACTATAACTATGGCTACACCTTC	CASSNYNYGYTF
TRBV20-1	TRBJ1-1	TRBD1	-	TGCAGTGCTAGTAAGGGGGCTATGAACACTGAAGCTTTCTTT	CSASKGAMNTEAFF
TRBV7-9	TRBJ2-1	-	-	TGTGCCAGCAGCTTATCGGTTGAGCAGTTCTTC	CASSLSVEQFF
TRBV27	TRBJ1-5	-	-	TGTGCCAGCAGTTTTAGGGGAATAATGAGCAATCAGCCCCAGCATTTT	CASSFRGIMSNQPQHF
TRBV11-2	TRBJ2-7	TRBD2	-	TGTGCCAGCAGGCGACTAGCGGGAGTCCACGAGCAGTACTTC	CASRRLAGVHEQYF
TRBV6-4	TRBJ1-1	-	-	TGTGCCAGCAGTGACTTGAACACTGAAGCTTTCTTT	CASSDLNTEAFF
TRBV7-2	TRBJ1-2	-	-	TGTGCCAGCAGCTTAGCGCCCAAGAACGGCTACACCTTC	CASSLAPKNGYTF
TRBV30	TRBJ1-3	-	-	TGTGCCTGGAAGGGAATCGGAAACACCATATATTTT	CAWKGIGNTIYF
TRBV5-1	TRBJ1-1	-	-	TGCGCCAGCAGCCCACAGGGAGACAATGAAGCTTTCTTT	CASSPQGDNEAFF
TRBV28	TRBJ1-3	-	-	TGTGCCAGCAGCCCCGGGCTCTCTGGAAACACCACATATTTT	CASSPGLSGNTTYF
TRBV5-1	TRBJ2-1	TRBD2	-	TGCGCCAGCAGCCTGGAGTCTAGCGGGGGGTACAATGAGCAGTTCTTC	CASSLESSGGYNEQFF
TRBV7-9	TRBJ1-1	-	-	TGTGCCAGCAGCGATCGACAGTTAATGAACACTGAAGCTTTCTTT	CASSDRQLMNTEAFF
TRBV29-1	TRBJ1-1	TRBD1	-	TGCAGCGTCGTACAGGGGAGGGCCACTGAAGCTTTCTTT	CSVVQGRATEAFF
TRBV9	TRBJ1-4	TRBD1	-	TGTGCCAGCAGCGTAGGGGGCCAGGGGGTCACCAAGGATGAAAAACTGTTTTTT	CASSVGGQGVTKDEKLFF
TRBV19	TRBJ1-1	-	-	TGTGCCAGTAGTGATCTGAGGGTGTTGAACACTGAAGCTTTCTTT	CASSDLRVLNTEAFF
TRBV7-9	TRBJ1-2	-	-	TGTGCCAGCATCAGGTCCGGATATAACTATGGCTACACCTTC	CASIRSGYNYGYTF
TRBV14	TRBJ1-5	-	-	TGTGCCAGCAGCCAGAGATGGGGGGACACTACCACTTATAGCAATCAGCCCCAGCATTTT	CASSQRWGDTTTYSNQPQHF
TRBV29-1	TRBJ1-1	-	-	TGCAGCGTTGAAGTCTCCGTGGCAAACACTGAAGCTTTCTTT	CSVEVSVANTEAFF